The 28 T cell receptor beta chains given below trace back to one sample, sequenced in a study of control samples from healthy donors and cancer patients. Sequencing used immunoSEQ multiplex PCR; TCRdb keeps in-frame clones, though not all of them. There are around 150,000 clones in the sample; around 88% occur only once, and about 1.8% lies in the top ten. The sequenced sample consisted of blood. These receptors were obtained from a man aged 18 to 35 in good health.

CDR3 loop: CASSGGQGEQYF. DNA of the CDR3: TGTGCCAGCAGCGGGGGACAGGGAGAGCAGTACTTC. The chain is built from TRBV28 and TRBJ2-7; 9 bases are shared with TRBD1. The CDR3 spans 12 residues. V shed 6 bases and J 7 bases; nucleotides not matched to a gene: 4. Germline V CDR1 and CDR2: MDHEN, SYDVKM.

The chain recombines TRBV7-6 with TRBJ2-5; 8 bases are a match to TRBD1. This CDR3 is 15 amino acids long. V shed 7 bases and J 4 bases; nucleotides not matched to a gene: 11. The germline V gene encodes CDR1 SGHVS and CDR2 FNYEAQ. Here the CDR3 reads CASTQTPGQGETQYF. CDR3 in DNA: TGTGCCAGCACCCAGACCCCAGGACAGGGAGAGACCCAGTACTTC.

V gene TRBV5-4 combines with J gene TRBJ2-2; D is possibly TRBD1 (6 bases). CDR1 and CDR2 from the germline V gene are SGHNT and YYREEE (reference sequence). V was clipped by 2 bases and J by 4 bases, with 12 bases between them. This CDR3 has 15 residues. CDR3 residues: CASSFGQGTTGELFF. In DNA, the CDR3 is TGTGCCAGCAGCTTCGGTCAGGGGACCACCGGGGAGCTGTTTTTT.

This clone was observed a single time. CDR3 bases: TGTGCCAGCAGCTTGTTGAGGGGTAGCACCGGGGAGCTGTTTTTT. It specifies CASSLLRGSTGELFF. The chain links TRBV5-6 to TRBJ2-2, with D perhaps given as TRBD1 or TRBD2 (5 bases each). Germline-derived CDR1 and CDR2 are SGHDT and YYEEEE. This CDR3 is 15 amino acids long. Trimming cost V 1 base and J 4 bases, with 11 bases left between them.

The gene calls are TRBV9 and TRBJ2-1, with 7 bases matching TRBD1. Germline CDR1 SGDLS, CDR2 YYNGEE. The CDR3 is 14 residues long. V trimming: 8 bases; J trimming: 5 bases; junction bases outside the gene matches: 10. The CDR3 DNA follows: TGTGCCAGTACCCCCGGGACAGTACACAATGAGCAGTTCTTC. Its protein product is CASTPGTVHNEQFF.

This chain connects TRBV7-2 to TRBJ1-1; D unclear. The CDR3 loop spans 14 amino acids. V dropped 5 bases and J dropped 2 bases, with 12 bases sitting between them. Germline V CDR1 and CDR2: SGHTA, FQGNSA. This CDR3 is CASSPRTDNTEAFF. CDR3 coding DNA: TGTGCCAGCAGCCCGAGGACCGATAACACTGAAGCTTTCTTT.

The J gene is TRBJ1-6, the V gene TRBV10-2; 9 bases are a match to TRBD1. This CDR3 spans 18 amino acids. V was pared by 5 bases and J by 5 bases, with 13 bases of the junction left unmatched. Per the germline V gene, CDR1 is WSHSY and CDR2 is SAAADI. The CDR3 spells CASSTSIRTGDNNSPLHF. The CDR3 DNA sequence: TGCGCCAGCAGTACCTCGATTAGGACAGGGGATAATAATTCACCCCTCCACTTT.

The chain links TRBV24-1 to TRBJ2-2; D assignment may be TRBD1 or TRBD2 (5 bases each). The CDR3 length is 15 residues. Germline V CDR1 and CDR2: KGHDR, SFDVKD. V was clipped by 6 bases and J by 3 bases, with 13 bases between them. CDR3 in DNA: TGTGCCACCAGTTTAGGGGACCCATACACCGGGGAGCTGTTTTTT. Its protein product is CATSLGDPYTGELFF.

J is TRBJ2-5 and V is TRBV27; 11 bases fit TRBD2. The germline V gene encodes CDR1 MNHEY and CDR2 SMNVEV (reference sequence). CDR3 length: 14 residues. V trimming: 5 bases; J trimming: 5 bases; junction bases outside the gene matches: 4. The CDR3 region is CASSNSGGGETQYF. The CDR3 nucleotides read TGTGCCAGCAGTAATAGCGGGGGGGGCGAGACCCAGTACTTC.

The chain is built from TRBV30 and TRBJ1-2; D possibly corresponds to TRBD1 (5 bases). Germline CDR1 GTSNPN, CDR2 SVGIG (reference sequence). CDR3 length: 13 amino acids. V lost 2 bases to trimming and J lost 7 bases, with 14 bases between them. This chain's CDR3 is CAWSIQGLGGYTF. Here the CDR3 DNA reads TGTGCCTGGAGTATCCAGGGTTTGGGTGGCTACACCTTC.

The rearrangement uses TRBV27 and TRBJ2-5; TRBD1 matches 8 bases. V dropped 8 bases and J dropped 4; count of bases not matched to a gene: 6. Germline V gene sequence: CDR1 MNHEY, CDR2 SMNVEV (reference sequence). The length of the CDR3 is 13 residues. This CDR3 is CASGWTGLETQYF. CDR3 sequence (DNA): TGTGCCAGCGGATGGACAGGGTTAGAGACCCAGTACTTC.

The CDR3 sequence: CASSSRGHVLGDTQYF. In nucleotides, the CDR3 is TGTGCCAGCAGTTCCAGGGGCCACGTATTGGGGGATACGCAGTATTTT. J is TRBJ2-3 and V is TRBV6-5; tentatively, D is TRBD1 (6 bases). Trimming shortened V by 4 bases and J by 6 bases, and 20 bases separated the two germline ends. Germline loops: CDR1 MNHEY, CDR2 SVGAGI. The CDR3 extends over 16 amino acids.

The rearrangement joins TRBV5-1 to TRBJ2-3; 10 bases agree with TRBD2. The V gene end was trimmed by 4 bases and the J gene end by 3 bases; junction bases not matched to a gene: 5. This CDR3 region has 15 residues. CDR1 is SGHRS and CDR2 is YFSETQ in the germline V gene. CDR3 DNA: TGCGCCAGCAGCAGCGGGGGGGCAGGTACAGATACGCAGTATTTT. Its translation is CASSSGGAGTDTQYF. The full variable domain, completed using reference TRBV5-1 and TRBJ2-3, is KAGVTQTPRYLIKTRGQQVTLSCSPISGHRSVSWYQQTPGQGLQFLFEYFSETQRNKGNFPGRFSGRQFSNSRSEMNVSTLELGDSALYLCASSSGGAGTDTQYFGPGTRLTVL.

This clone was counted a few times. The V and J genes are TRBV4-3 and TRBJ1-2; D unclear. CDR3 length equals 14 residues. The V gene's germline CDR1 is LGHNA and CDR2 YSLEER. Trimming left V 0 bases short and J 0 bases short, with 5 bases between. CDR3 nucleotide sequence: TGCGCCAGCAGCCAAGAGCCCGCTAACTATGGCTACACCTTC. Protein: CASSQEPANYGYTF.

This clone appeared once. The rearrangement uses TRBV4-3 and TRBJ1-4; D is ambiguous. Germline V gene lookup returns CDR1 LGHNA and CDR2 YSLEER. This CDR3 comprises 16 residues. Trimming left V 0 bases short and J 4 bases short, with 12 bases between. Written as DNA, the CDR3 is TGCGCCAGCAGCCAAGAAGCAGCAGCTGGTAATGAAAAACTGTTTTTT. Translating it yields CASSQEAAAGNEKLFF.

The chain recombines TRBV7-3 with TRBJ2-5, with D unclear. The CDR3 contains 14 residues. With 5 bases removed from V and 2 bases from J, the gap between germline ends came to 12 bases. CDR1 is SGHTA and CDR2 is FQGTGA in the germline V gene. CDR3 amino acids: CASSPWGGQETQYF. The DNA of the CDR3 is TGTGCCAGCAGCCCCTGGGGTGGACAAGAGACCCAGTACTTC.

The chain joins TRBV11-1 to TRBJ2-4; D uncertain. Per the germline V gene, CDR1 is SGHAT and CDR2 is FQDESV (reference sequence). The CDR3 is made up of 13 amino acids. Trimming removed 0 bases from V and 5 bases from J, with 5 bases in between. CDR3 nucleotides: TGTGCCAGCAGCTTAGCGCTGGAAAACATTCAGTACTTC. Protein product: CASSLALENIQYF.

This clone was seen more than once but under ten times. The chain couples TRBV5-1 to TRBJ1-4; D ambiguous. Germline CDR1 reads SGHRS; CDR2 reads YFSETQ. CDR3 size: 15 residues. V was shortened by 2 bases and J by 5 bases, with 13 bases between the two germline ends. As DNA, the CDR3 is TGCGCCAGCAGCTTTGACCCCCAGAGGAATGAAAAACTGTTTTTT. Its protein product is CASSFDPQRNEKLFF.

This rearrangement joins TRBV5-5 to TRBJ1-1; maybe TRBD1 (6 bases). CDR3 length: 13 residues. The germline CDR1 and CDR2 sequences are SGHKS and YYEKEE (reference sequence). Trimming shortened V by 0 bases and J by 7 bases, and 10 bases separated the two germline ends. The CDR3 coding sequence is TGTGCCAGCAGCTTGGGACAGGAGCATGAAGCTTTCTTT. This gives the protein CASSLGQEHEAFF.

The V gene is TRBV3-1 (or the pseudogene TRBV3-2), the J gene TRBJ2-3; 7 bases fit TRBD2. Per germline, CDR1 LGHDT and CDR2 YNNKEL (reference sequence). The ends lost 5 bases at V and 14 bases at J; junction bases unmatched: 13. This CDR3 is built from 13 residues. DNA for the CDR3: TGTGCCAGCAGCGACCGGGCGGGAGCCCGGGGGTATTTT. Translating it yields CASSDRAGARGYF.

The J gene is TRBJ2-5, the V gene TRBV28, with D possibly TRBD1 on 8 matching bases. Germline loops: CDR1 MDHEN, CDR2 SYDVKM. CDR3 length: 16 amino acids. Trimming removed 4 bases from V and 5 bases from J, with 20 bases in between. CDR3 sequence: CASSSDREGDYETQYF. Here the CDR3 DNA reads TGTGCCAGCAGTTCGGACAGGGAGGGGGATTATGAGACCCAGTACTTC.

The chain employs TRBV5-1 and TRBJ1-3; D unresolved. V lost 2 bases and J 7 bases, leaving 10 bases between the germline ends. CDR1 SGHRS and CDR2 YFSETQ come from the germline V gene. The CDR3 sequence is 13 residues long. Written as DNA, the CDR3 is TGCGCCAGCAGCTTAAACGGGGAGAACACCATATATTTT. Amino acids: CASSLNGENTIYF.

The chain links TRBV9 to TRBJ1-1; 8 bases agree with TRBD1. The germline gives CDR1 SGDLS, CDR2 YYNGEE. V trimming: 0 bases; J trimming: 4 bases; junction bases outside the gene matches: 8. The CDR3 length is 16 residues. CDR3 bases: TGTGCCAGCAGCGTAGGTTTGGACAGGGTAGGCACTGAAGCTTTCTTT. Residues: CASSVGLDRVGTEAFF.

The chain carries TRBV19 and TRBJ2-3, with D perhaps assigned TRBD1 or TRBD2 (5 bases each). The CDR3 totals 19 residues. Trimming took off 6 bases at V and 2 bases at J, with 27 bases between the two ends. Germline CDR1 LNHDA, CDR2 SQIVND (reference sequence). The DNA of the CDR3 is TGTGCCAGTAGCGGGCTAGCTTCCGCCCTCGGGGCAATCACAGATACGCAGTATTTT. Protein sequence: CASSGLASALGAITDTQYF.

The chain combines TRBV11-2 with TRBJ1-1; D is unresolved. Germline V lookup: CDR1 SGHAT, CDR2 FQNNGV. V was shortened by 0 bases and J by 1 base, with 9 bases between the two germline ends. CDR3 size: 15 residues. The CDR3 nucleotides read TGTGCCAGCAGCTTAGACGGACGGGGGAACACTGAAGCTTTCTTT. Amino acid sequence: CASSLDGRGNTEAFF.

The rearrangement uses TRBV9 and TRBJ2-3, with TRBD2 matching over 9 bases. This CDR3 is 18 amino acids long. V was pared by 3 bases and J by 5 bases, with 16 bases of the junction left unmatched. Germline V lookup: CDR1 SGDLS, CDR2 YYNGEE. The CDR3 region is CASSGPQGSGGTRDTQYF. The CDR3 bases are TGTGCCAGCAGCGGACCACAGGGTAGCGGGGGAACAAGAGATACGCAGTATTTT.

The V gene is TRBV5-6, the J gene TRBJ2-3; TRBD2 matches 7 bases. Trimming removed 4 bases from V and 1 base from J; junction bases left unmatched: 12. This CDR3 has 17 amino acids. CDR1 is SGHDT, CDR2 YYEEEE, per germline. The CDR3 DNA sequence: TGTGCCAGCAGCGCGTTACTAGCGACCTCGGGCACAGATACGCAGTATTTT. Amino acid sequence: CASSALLATSGTDTQYF.

This rearrangement joins TRBV6-2 or TRBV6-3 to TRBJ1-4; D is ambiguous. In germline, CDR1 is MNHEY, CDR2 SVGEGT. V dropped 5 bases and J dropped 6 bases, with 10 bases sitting between them. The CDR3 is made up of 13 amino acids. CDR3 protein: CASSLGGDEKLFF. The CDR3 DNA reads TGTGCCAGCAGTCTCGGTGGGGATGAAAAACTGTTTTTT.